This T cell receptor (beta chain) came from a study of response to subunit inactivated influenza vaccine. TCRdb ran MiXCR on the RT-PCR reads and lists one entry per CDR3 protein. There are hundreds of thousands of distinct CDR3 sequences in the sample; approximately 7.1% occur only once, and approximately 12% lies in the top ten. The length of the CDR3 is 16 residues. V lost 0 bases to trimming and J lost 5 bases, with 17 bases between them. Germline V gene lookup returns CDR1 DFQATT and CDR2 SNEGSKA (reference sequence). This clonotype has at least ten counts. Sequenced here: PBMCs from blood, sampled around 25 months after vaccination. The chain couples TRBV20-1 to TRBJ2-1; D unclear. The sequence was collected from a man aged 50 to 69 who received an inactivated influenza vaccine. CDR3 sequence reads: CSARDWLGGFDNEQFF. In DNA, the CDR3 is TGCAGTGCTAGAGACTGGCTGGGCGGTTTCGACAATGAGCAGTTCTTC.